These 28 T cell receptor beta chains were all obtained from the same sample, sequenced in a study of T-cell memory formation after mild COVID-19. TCRdb re-called the 5' RACE reads with MiXCR, one entry per CDR3 protein. In the table there are a few hundred thousand distinct CDR3 sequences, approximately 15% of which are singletons. The specimen sequenced was PBMCs or a T cell subset sorted from them (not recorded which). The receptors shown here come from a man in his late teens or twenties who had mild COVID-19 (a few samples of this study predate the infection). Cell type and time point are not known.

This clonotype was seen at least ten times. The genes are TRBV24-1 and TRBJ2-1, with TRBD2 matching over 11 bases. Germline CDR1 reads KGHDR; CDR2 reads SFDVKD. J lost 8 bases, V lost 4 bases, and 9 bases had no gene match. This CDR3 is built from 16 residues. This CDR3 is CATSDPGTSGTDEQFF. CDR3 coding DNA: TGTGCCACCAGTGACCCCGGGACTAGCGGTACGGATGAGCAGTTCTTC.

V and J are TRBV6-1 and TRBJ1-1; D not certain. V lost 10 bases to trimming and J lost 7 bases, with 19 bases between them. Per the germline V gene, CDR1 is MNHNS and CDR2 is SASEGT. This CDR3 region has 13 residues. CDR3 sequence (DNA): TGTGCCACCGCCGAAGACTACTACGGTGAAGCTTTCTTT. It specifies CATAEDYYGEAFF.

The gene calls are TRBV5-6 and TRBJ2-7; TRBD1 aligns across 8 bases. From germline, CDR1 is SGHDT and CDR2 YYEEEE. V dropped 4 bases and J dropped 3; count of bases not matched to a gene: 6. The CDR3 extends over 14 amino acids. The CDR3 sequence is CASSMVGTGYEQYF. The CDR3 nucleotides read TGTGCCAGCAGCATGGTGGGGACAGGCTACGAGCAGTACTTC.

This sequence joins TRBV12-3 or TRBV12-4 and TRBJ2-1; TRBD2 agrees at 13 bases. Trimming at V came to 10 bases and at J to 7 bases, leaving 7 bases not matched to a gene. The CDR3 length is 14 residues. CDR3 in DNA: TGTGCCACCGCGACTAGCGGGGGGTTGAATGAGCAGTTCTTC. Amino acid sequence: CATATSGGLNEQFF.

V and J are TRBV11-2 and TRBJ2-3, with TRBD2 identical over 12 bases. Looked up from germline, CDR1 is SGHAT and CDR2 is FQNNGV. V lost 1 base, J lost 2 bases, and 1 base stayed unmatched. This CDR3 region has 16 residues. The CDR3 region is CASSLGLAGATDTQYF. The CDR3 nucleotides are TGTGCCAGCAGCTTAGGACTAGCGGGGGCCACAGATACGCAGTATTTT.

The chain is built from TRBV18 and TRBJ1-3, with D unresolved. Trimming took off 3 bases at V and 8 bases at J, with 14 bases between the two ends. Germline V CDR1 and CDR2: KGHSH, LQKENI. This CDR3 is built from 14 residues. The DNA for the CDR3 is TGTGCCAGCTCACCCGCGGGTTTCGGGGACACCATATATTTT. Its protein is CASSPAGFGDTIYF.

This clonotype was seen more than once but under ten times. The genes are TRBV5-1 and TRBJ1-1; 7 nucleotides agree with TRBD1. CDR3 length: 16 residues. The V and J ends lost 4 bases and 1 base, in that order; junction bases with no gene match: 10. Germline V gene sequence: CDR1 SGHRS, CDR2 YFSETQ. The CDR3 here is CASSSLGGVGNTEAFF. The CDR3 DNA sequence: TGCGCCAGCAGCAGTCTAGGGGGCGTGGGGAACACTGAAGCTTTCTTT.

This clonotype was observed a few times. The chain has TRBV7-2 and TRBJ2-1; D possibly corresponds to TRBD2 (5 bases). CDR1 is SGHTA and CDR2 is FQGNSA in the germline V gene. Trimming removed 3 bases at V and 12 bases at J, with 18 bases between. This CDR3 is 14 amino acids long. The CDR3 DNA is TGTGCCAGCAGCTTTTACGGGATCAACAGTGGGCAGTTCTTC. It is translated as CASSFYGINSGQFF.

This clonotype has just a few counts. V is TRBV14 and J is TRBJ1-2, with D perhaps matching TRBD1 (5 bases). Germline CDR1 SGHDN, CDR2 FVKESK. This CDR3 comprises 13 residues. Trimming cost V 3 bases and J 8 bases, with 13 bases left between them. CDR3 coding DNA: TGTGCCAGCAGCCAGGGACCGGGGGGAGGCTACACCTTC. Translation gives CASSQGPGGGYTF.

This clonotype was counted many times. This chain links TRBV7-9 with TRBJ1-1, with a tentative D call TRBD1 (5 bases). The V gene lost 0 bases and the J gene lost 11 bases, with 16 bases spanning the gap. CDR3 length equals 14 residues. Looked up from germline, CDR1 is SEHNR and CDR2 is FQNEAQ (reference sequence). The CDR3 sequence is CASSLAPTARGAFF. The CDR3 nucleotides are TGTGCCAGCAGCTTAGCGCCGACAGCAAGAGGTGCTTTCTTT.

This sequence joins TRBV20-1 and TRBJ1-2; a weak D match, TRBD1 (6 bases). The CDR3 contains 11 residues. The germline CDR1 and CDR2 sequences are DFQATT and SNEGSKA (reference sequence). V shed 5 bases and J shed 8 bases, with 12 bases lying between them. CDR3: CSAPGVWGYTF. In DNA form, the CDR3 reads TGCAGTGCTCCAGGGGTATGGGGCTACACCTTC.

This clonotype was observed a handful of times. The V gene is TRBV7-2, the J gene TRBJ1-2; D remains unclear. Germline CDR1 and CDR2: SGHTA and FQGNSA. Between the trimmed V and J ends, which lost 1 base and 8 bases, there was a span of 11 bases. The CDR3 is 13 residues long. The DNA of the CDR3 is TGTGCCAGCAGCTTAGTAGGAGGGTCCGGCTACACCTTC. It is translated as CASSLVGGSGYTF.

The rearrangement links TRBV20-1 to TRBJ2-7; tentative D call: TRBD2 (5 bases). V lost 3 bases to trimming and J lost 5 bases, with 26 bases between them. Per the germline V gene, CDR1 is DFQATT and CDR2 is SNEGSKA (reference sequence). CDR3 length: 17 amino acids. CDR3 coding DNA: TGCAGTGCTAGTTGTGGAGGACGGGTCAACGGGGTACACGAGCAGTACGTC. It encodes CSASCGGRVNGVHEQYV.

The V call is TRBV19, the J call TRBJ1-5; the match to TRBD1 covers 10 bases. The germline CDR1 and CDR2 sequences are LNHDA and SQIVND (reference sequence). Trimming at V came to 7 bases and at J to 6 bases, leaving 6 bases not matched to a gene. This CDR3 region has 14 residues. CDR3 sequence: CASTGQGTGQPQHF. CDR3 bases: TGTGCCAGTACGGGACAGGGGACAGGTCAGCCCCAGCATTTT.

The chain links TRBV5-4 to TRBJ1-1, with a tentative D call TRBD1 (6 bases). The CDR3 length is 15 residues. V was shortened by 4 bases and J by 0 bases, with 13 bases between the two germline ends. Looked up from germline, CDR1 is SGHNT and CDR2 is YYREEE (reference sequence). CDR3 DNA: TGTGCCAGCAGCCGGGGGGGCGGCGTGAACACTGAAGCTTTCTTT. Translated, it gives CASSRGGGVNTEAFF.

Notes on this clonotype: At one boundary the junction diverges from the germline segment, which might be a read error. J is TRBJ2-1 and V is TRBV3-1; TRBD2 matches at 9 bases. CDR3 size: 14 residues. CDR1 is LGHDT and CDR2 is YNNKEL in the germline V gene (reference sequence). The CDR3 DNA reads as TGTGCCAGCAGCAAGCGGGGGGCCTGGAATGAGCAGTTTTTC. Protein product: CASSKRGAWNEQFF.

V and J are TRBV7-9 and TRBJ2-7; 8 positions agree with TRBD1. The germline gives CDR1 SEHNR, CDR2 FQNEAQ (reference sequence). This CDR3 region has 13 residues. Germline trimming cut 5 bases from V and 6 bases from J; bases unmatched to any gene: 6. The CDR3 is CASSQTGALEQYF. The CDR3 DNA is TGTGCCAGCAGCCAGACAGGGGCTCTCGAGCAGTACTTC.

The chain links TRBV20-1 to TRBJ2-2, with a tentative D call TRBD1 (5 bases). The CDR3 has 12 amino acids. V was pared by 1 base and J by 6 bases, with 6 bases between. The germline CDR1 and CDR2 sequences are DFQATT and SNEGSKA (reference sequence). CDR3 in amino acids: CSARGGAGELFF. The CDR3 DNA is TGCAGTGCTAGAGGGGGCGCCGGGGAGCTGTTTTTT.

In its sample, this clonotype was seen a few times. The chain has TRBV4-3 and TRBJ2-3; TRBD2 aligns across 10 bases. V lost 0 bases to trimming and J lost 2 bases; unmatched junction nucleotides: 8. CDR3 length: 18 residues. CDR1 is LGHNA and CDR2 is YSLEER in the germline V gene. CDR3 protein: CASSQEGPLAGNTDTQYF. CDR3 bases: TGCGCCAGCAGCCAAGAAGGGCCACTAGCGGGGAACACAGATACGCAGTATTTT.

This clonotype occurred many times. The rearrangement links TRBV12-3 or TRBV12-4 to TRBJ2-3, with TRBD2 as a possible D gene (6 bases). The CDR3 contains 16 residues. Trimming stripped 6 bases from V and 3 bases from J, with 19 bases between. The CDR3 coding sequence is TGTGCCAGCAGCCTGCCGCCGGGAGCGGTTACAGATACGCAGTATTTT. Amino acids: CASSLPPGAVTDTQYF.

This clonotype has more than one count but fewer than ten. The gene calls are TRBV11-3 and TRBJ2-7, with D possibly TRBD1 on 6 matching bases. V was trimmed by 3 bases and J by 3 bases, leaving 9 bases between them. The CDR3 length is 13 residues. In germline, CDR1 is SGHNT, CDR2 YENEEA. The DNA for the CDR3 is TGTGCCAGCAGCTTGGACAGCGACTACGAGCAGTACTTC. Translated, it gives CASSLDSDYEQYF.

The V and J genes are TRBV12-5 and TRBJ1-3; 7 positions match TRBD1. The germline CDR1 and CDR2 sequences are LGHNT and FRNRAP. This CDR3 is built from 14 residues. V lost 6 bases, J lost 3 bases, and 5 bases stayed unmatched. CDR3 residues: CASGSTGVGNTIYF. In nucleotides, the CDR3 is TGTGCTAGTGGATCCACAGGGGTTGGAAACACCATATATTTT.

This clonotype came up a few times. The V call is TRBV5-5, the J call TRBJ1-5; D possibly corresponds to TRBD1 (5 bases). The germline V gene encodes CDR1 SGHKS and CDR2 YYEKEE (reference sequence). CDR3 length: 15 residues. Trimming pared 1 base from V and 5 bases from J, leaving 13 bases between. CDR3 DNA: TGTGCCAGCAGCTTGCAGGGTAACCCCCATCAGCCCCAGCATTTT. The encoded protein is CASSLQGNPHQPQHF.

This clonotype came up a few times. V gene TRBV4-1 combines with J gene TRBJ2-5, with a tentative D call TRBD2 (5 bases). Germline CDR1 is MGHRA and CDR2 is YSYEKL. CDR3 length equals 15 residues. The V end lost 2 bases, the J end lost 2 bases, and 12 bases lay between the germline ends. CDR3 sequence reads: CASSQHRRGQETQYF. CDR3 sequence (DNA): TGCGCCAGCAGCCAACATCGACGGGGTCAAGAGACCCAGTACTTC.

This clonotype was seen many times. In DNA form, the CDR3 reads TGCAGTGCTTCGACCTCAGCCGATGAGCAGTTCTTC. This encodes CSASTSADEQFF. The chain is built from TRBV20-1 and TRBJ2-1; D gene unclear. Trimming took off 5 bases at V and 8 bases at J, with 13 bases between the two ends. The germline V gene encodes CDR1 DFQATT and CDR2 SNEGSKA (reference sequence). This CDR3 has 12 amino acids.

This clonotype occurred a few times. V is TRBV5-1 and J is TRBJ2-6, with 9 bases identical to TRBD1. This CDR3 is 17 amino acids long. Looked up from germline, CDR1 is SGHRS and CDR2 is YFSETQ. Trimming cost V 7 bases and J 4 bases; bases outside gene matches: 12. The CDR3, as DNA: TGCGCCAGCGGAGGGACAGGGTCTGTTCTGGGGGCCAACGTCCTGACTTTC. This encodes CASGGTGSVLGANVLTF.

V usage is TRBV6-5 and J usage is TRBJ1-1, with 8 bases aligning to TRBD1. V trimming: 0 bases; J trimming: 3 bases; junction bases outside the gene matches: 3. This CDR3 spans 15 amino acids. Germline V lookup: CDR1 MNHEY, CDR2 SVGAGI. CDR3 loop: CASSYSAGGYTEAFF. CDR3 coding DNA: TGTGCCAGCAGTTACTCGGCAGGGGGCTACACTGAAGCTTTCTTT.

This clonotype was counted between two and nine times. The chain links TRBV21-1 to TRBJ2-3; no check of the table's D call, TRBD2, against the DNA was made. TRBV21-1 is flagged as a pseudogene. The CDR3 is made up of 18 amino acids. The chain's CDR3 is CASSKESISGGNTDTQYF. Written as DNA, the CDR3 is TGTGCCAGCAGCAAAGAGTCGATTAGCGGGGGGAACACAGATACGCAGTATTTT.